This is a list of T cell receptor beta chains from one sample in a study of blood T cell repertoires in COVID-19. Here immunoSEQ multiplex PCR was the method, and the copy in TCRdb shows in-frame clones only, minus some. The sample has under 200,000 clones, approximately 91% seen once; the top ten hold 2% to 3%. The sequencing sample was made of peripheral blood. All receptors derive from a man aged 18 to 30 with acute or convalescent COVID-19. Both conserved end residues are part of each CDR3. A D gene is named only where the DNA matches it firmly. Part of the rows lack a size; the others show once, few, many or a class for expanded clones.

TRBV19	TRBD1	TRBJ2-7	-	CASSIAGTANYEQYF	TGTGCCAGTAGTATCGCCGGGACAGCCAACTACGAGCAGTACTTC
TRBV5-4	TRBD1	TRBJ1-2	-	CASTTDREAGYTF	TGTGCCAGCACCACGGACAGGGAAGCTGGCTACACCTTC
TRBV19	TRBD1	TRBJ2-7	-	CASSTAGQGLYEQYF	TGTGCCAGTAGTACCGCCGGACAGGGTCTCTACGAGCAGTACTTC
TRBV27	-	TRBJ2-2	once	CASSWGPTGELFF	TGTGCCAGCAGTTGGGGCCCAACCGGGGAGCTGTTTTTT
TRBV3-1/TRBV3-2	-	TRBJ1-5	few	CASSQWGGNQPQHF	TGTGCCAGCAGCCAATGGGGAGGGAATCAGCCCCAGCATTTT
TRBV5-1	TRBD1	TRBJ2-3	-	CASSKGQGYTDTQYF	TGCGCCAGCAGCAAGGGACAGGGGTACACAGATACGCAGTATTTT
TRBV19	-	TRBJ1-2	-	CASSIDGGYGYTF	TGTGCCAGTAGTATAGATGGCGGCTATGGCTACACCTTC
TRBV5-1	TRBD2	TRBJ2-2	once	CASSLGLAGTGELFF	TGCGCCAGCAGCTTGGGACTAGCGGGAACCGGGGAGCTGTTTTTT
TRBV19	TRBD1	TRBJ1-5	-	CASSMPDRSNQPQHF	TGTGCCAGTAGTATGCCGGACAGGAGCAATCAGCCCCAGCATTTT
TRBV3-1/TRBV3-2	TRBD2	TRBJ2-3	-	CASSPRTSGITDTQYF	TGTGCCAGCAGCCCGCGGACTAGCGGGATAACAGATACGCAGTATTTT
TRBV6-5	-	TRBJ1-2	-	CASSYTGSYGYTF	TGTGCCAGCAGTTATACAGGGAGCTATGGCTACACCTTC
TRBV6-4	-	TRBJ1-5	-	CASSEFGDRNQPQHF	TGTGCCAGCAGTGAGTTCGGGGATAGGAATCAGCCCCAGCATTTT
TRBV5-1	-	TRBJ2-2	-	CASSLGQSTGELFF	TGCGCCAGCAGCTTGGGACAGAGCACCGGGGAGCTGTTTTTT
TRBV6-5	-	TRBJ1-5	-	CASISGRGHQPQHF	TGTGCCAGCATATCAGGCAGGGGTCATCAGCCCCAGCATTTT
TRBV5-6	-	TRBJ2-5	-	CASSLPGGETQYF	TGTGCCAGCAGCTTACCGGGTGGAGAGACCCAGTACTTC
TRBV24-1	-	TRBJ2-5	-	CATSDARGGPRERQYF	TGTGCCACCAGTGATGCAAGGGGGGGACCAAGGGAGCGCCAGTACTTC
TRBV30	-	TRBJ1-1	-	CAWSVGPLGGNPNTEAFF	TGTGCCTGGAGTGTGGGCCCCCTTGGGGGGAACCCAAACACTGAAGCTTTCTTT
TRBV18	-	TRBJ1-1	-	CASSPARVATEAFF	TGTGCCAGCTCTCCCGCCAGGGTGGCCACTGAAGCTTTCTTT
TRBV19	-	TRBJ1-2	-	CASSPDATASYGYTF	TGTGCCAGTAGTCCCGACGCCACAGCCTCCTATGGCTACACCTTC
TRBV5-1	-	TRBJ1-1	-	CASSDPQWTEAFF	TGCGCCAGCAGCGATCCTCAGTGGACTGAAGCTTTCTTT
TRBV24-1	-	TRBJ1-2	-	CATSDPKTGPGYTF	TGTGCCACCAGTGATCCTAAAACAGGGCCCGGCTACACCTTC
TRBV6-5	TRBD1	TRBJ1-5	once	CASSHRDRLNQPQHF	TGTGCCAGCAGCCACCGGGACAGGCTCAATCAGCCCCAGCATTTT
TRBV7-9	TRBD2	TRBJ2-4	-	CASSSLYGLAGSSDIQYF	TGTGCCAGCAGCTCCCTATACGGACTAGCGGGAAGCTCGGACATTCAGTACTTC
TRBV5-1	-	TRBJ1-1	-	CASSLESTNTEAFF	TGCGCCAGCAGCTTGGAGAGCACGAACACTGAAGCTTTCTTT
TRBV27	TRBD1	TRBJ1-4	-	CASRSMTGGFYEKLFF	TGTGCCAGCAGGTCCATGACAGGGGGCTTTTATGAAAAACTGTTTTTT
TRBV27	-	TRBJ1-2	-	CASRRNTGFGGYTF	TGTGCCAGCAGGAGGAATACAGGGTTTGGCGGCTACACCTTC
TRBV19	-	TRBJ1-5	few	CATYGHNQPQHF	TGTGCCACCTATGGACACAATCAGCCCCAGCATTTT
TRBV6-2/TRBV6-3	-	TRBJ1-5	-	CASSYFPQANQPQHF	TGTGCCAGCAGTTACTTTCCCCAGGCAAATCAGCCCCAGCATTTT
TRBV4-1	TRBD2	TRBJ2-4	-	CASSQPATSGGQGIQYF	TGCGCCAGCAGCCAACCCGCGACTAGCGGGGGGCAAGGCATTCAGTACTTC
TRBV6-5	-	TRBJ1-1	-	CASSYSGRPEAFF	TGTGCCAGCAGTTACTCAGGGAGACCTGAAGCTTTCTTT
TRBV14	-	TRBJ2-1	-	CASSQDMGLISYNEQFF	TGTGCCAGCAGCCAAGATATGGGGCTAATCTCCTACAATGAGCAGTTCTTC
TRBV5-6	TRBD1	TRBJ1-5	-	CASSLYGTGDQPQHF	TGTGCCAGCAGCTTGTATGGGACAGGGGATCAGCCCCAGCATTTT
TRBV11-2	-	TRBJ2-7	-	CASSPAGTLREQYF	TGTGCCAGCAGCCCCGCCGGGACTCTCAGAGAGCAGTACTTC
TRBV29-1	TRBD1	TRBJ2-3	-	CSVGQGILTDTQYF	TGCAGCGTGGGACAGGGTATACTCACAGATACGCAGTATTTT
TRBV18	TRBD1	TRBJ1-2	-	CASSPLSGQGANGYTF	TGTGCCAGCTCACCACTATCGGGACAGGGGGCGAATGGCTACACCTTC
TRBV7-9	-	TRBJ2-5	-	CASSLAAGGQETQYF	TGTGCCAGCAGCTTAGCGGCCGGGGGACAAGAGACCCAGTACTTC
TRBV19	TRBD2	TRBJ2-7	-	CASSPQGLAGYYEQYF	TGTGCCAGTAGTCCGCAAGGGCTAGCGGGCTATTACGAGCAGTACTTC
TRBV29-1	TRBD1	TRBJ1-2	-	CSVYGTVGYTF	TGCAGCGTCTATGGGACAGTTGGCTACACCTTC
TRBV6-5	-	TRBJ1-6	-	CASSEVGNSPLHF	TGTGCCAGCTCGGAGGTGGGTAATTCACCCCTCCACTTT
TRBV6-4	-	TRBJ1-4	-	CASSEEWGGEKLFF	TGTGCCAGCAGTGAAGAGTGGGGAGGCGAAAAACTGTTTTTT
TRBV11-2	TRBD2	TRBJ2-1	-	CASSRGLAGGPYNEQFF	TGTGCCAGCAGCCGTGGCCTAGCGGGAGGGCCCTACAATGAGCAGTTCTTC
TRBV7-8	-	TRBJ1-3	-	CASSLGPLIGFGNTIYF	TGTGCCAGCAGCTTGGGCCCCTTGATTGGGTTTGGAAACACCATATATTTT
TRBV5-6	-	TRBJ1-2	once	CASSLQGIGNYGYTF	TGTGCCAGCAGCTTACAGGGTATAGGGAACTATGGCTACACCTTC
TRBV24-1	TRBD1	TRBJ2-2	-	CATSDPAGGPGELFF	TGTGCCACCAGTGACCCTGCAGGGGGCCCCGGGGAGCTGTTTTTT